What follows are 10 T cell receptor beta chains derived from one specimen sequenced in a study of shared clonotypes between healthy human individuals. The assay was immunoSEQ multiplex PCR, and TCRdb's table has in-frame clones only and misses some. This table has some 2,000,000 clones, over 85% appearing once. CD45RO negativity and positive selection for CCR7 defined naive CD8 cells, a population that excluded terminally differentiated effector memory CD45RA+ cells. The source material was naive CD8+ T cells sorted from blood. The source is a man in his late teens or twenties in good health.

The CDR3 sequence is CASSYSGPGQYF. Here the CDR3 DNA reads TGTGCCAGCAGTTACAGCGGGCCCGGGCAGTACTTC. The V gene is TRBV6-6, the J gene TRBJ2-7, with D tentatively TRBD2 (6 bases). Trimming took 2 bases from V and 9 from J, leaving 11 bases between them. CDR1 is MNHNY, CDR2 SVGAGI, per germline (reference sequence). The CDR3 is made up of 12 amino acids.

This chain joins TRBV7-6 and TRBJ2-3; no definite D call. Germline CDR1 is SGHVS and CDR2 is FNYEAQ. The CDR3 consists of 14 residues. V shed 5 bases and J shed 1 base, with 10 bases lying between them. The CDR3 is CASSTLSGTDTQYF. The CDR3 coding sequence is TGTGCCAGCAGCACCCTGTCCGGCACAGATACGCAGTATTTT.

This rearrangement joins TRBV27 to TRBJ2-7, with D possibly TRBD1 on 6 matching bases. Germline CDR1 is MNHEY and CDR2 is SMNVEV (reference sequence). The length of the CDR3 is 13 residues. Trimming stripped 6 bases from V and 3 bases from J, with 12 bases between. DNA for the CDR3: TGTGCCAGCAGCTCTGACAGGTACTACGAGCAGTACTTC. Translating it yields CASSSDRYYEQYF.

CDR3 in amino acids: CASSPRRGYGYTF. DNA for the CDR3: TGTGCCAGCAGCCCCCGGAGGGGCTATGGCTACACCTTC. The genes are TRBV4-2 and TRBJ1-2, with a tentative D call TRBD1 (5 bases). Germline CDR1 is LGHNA and CDR2 is YNFKEQ. This CDR3 contains 13 residues. V was cut by 4 bases and J by 4 bases, with 10 bases left in between.

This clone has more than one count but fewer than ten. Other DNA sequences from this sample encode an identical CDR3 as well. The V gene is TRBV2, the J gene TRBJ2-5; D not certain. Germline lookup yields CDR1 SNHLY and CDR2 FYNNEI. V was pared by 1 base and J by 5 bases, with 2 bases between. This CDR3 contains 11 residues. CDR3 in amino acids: CASSEVETQYF. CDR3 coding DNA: TGTGCCAGCAGTGAAGTGGAGACCCAGTACTTC.

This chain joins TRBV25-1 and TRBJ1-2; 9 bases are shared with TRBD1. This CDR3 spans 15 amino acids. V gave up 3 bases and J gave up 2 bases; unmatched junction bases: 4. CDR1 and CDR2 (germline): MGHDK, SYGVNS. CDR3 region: CASSELDRGNYGYTF. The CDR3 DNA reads TGTGCCAGCAGTGAGCTGGACAGGGGCAACTATGGCTACACCTTC.

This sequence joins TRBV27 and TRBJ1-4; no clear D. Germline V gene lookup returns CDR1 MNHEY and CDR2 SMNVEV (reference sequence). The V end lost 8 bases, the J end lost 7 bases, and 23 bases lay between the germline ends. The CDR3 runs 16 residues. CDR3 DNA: TGTGCCAGCGCCAGTTTATCCCCCCGACAAGTTGAAAAACTGTTTTTT. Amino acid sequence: CASASLSPRQVEKLFF.

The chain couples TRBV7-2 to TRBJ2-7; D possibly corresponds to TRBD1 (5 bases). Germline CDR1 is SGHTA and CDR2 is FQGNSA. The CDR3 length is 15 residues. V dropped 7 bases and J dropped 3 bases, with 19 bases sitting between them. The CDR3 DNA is TGTGCCAGCACCGCAACAGGCAACACGTTCTACGAGCAGTACTTC. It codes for CASTATGNTFYEQYF.

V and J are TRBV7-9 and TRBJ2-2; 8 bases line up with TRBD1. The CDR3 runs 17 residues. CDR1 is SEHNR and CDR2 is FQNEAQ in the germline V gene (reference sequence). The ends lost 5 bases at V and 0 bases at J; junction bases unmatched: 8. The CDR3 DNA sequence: TGTGCCAGCAGCCACGGACGACAGGGGACGAACACCGGGGAGCTGTTTTTT. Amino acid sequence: CASSHGRQGTNTGELFF. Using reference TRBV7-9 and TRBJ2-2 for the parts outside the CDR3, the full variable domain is DTGVSQNPRHKITKRGQNVTFRCDPISEHNRLYWYRQTLGQGPEFLTYFQNEAQLEKSRLLSDRFSAERPKGSFSTLEIQRTEQGDSAMYLCASSHGRQGTNTGELFFGEGSRLTVL.

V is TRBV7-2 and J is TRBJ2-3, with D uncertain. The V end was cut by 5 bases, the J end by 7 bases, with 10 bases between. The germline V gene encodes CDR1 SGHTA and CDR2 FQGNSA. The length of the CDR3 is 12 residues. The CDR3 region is CASSPLGNTQYF. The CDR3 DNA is TGTGCCAGCAGCCCCCTGGGAAATACGCAGTATTTT. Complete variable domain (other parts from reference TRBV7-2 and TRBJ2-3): GAGVSQSPSNKVTEKGKDVELRCDPISGHTALYWYRQSLGQGLEFLIYFQGNSAPDKSGLPSDRFSAERTGGSVSTLTIQRTQQEDSAVYLCASSPLGNTQYFGPGTRLTVL.